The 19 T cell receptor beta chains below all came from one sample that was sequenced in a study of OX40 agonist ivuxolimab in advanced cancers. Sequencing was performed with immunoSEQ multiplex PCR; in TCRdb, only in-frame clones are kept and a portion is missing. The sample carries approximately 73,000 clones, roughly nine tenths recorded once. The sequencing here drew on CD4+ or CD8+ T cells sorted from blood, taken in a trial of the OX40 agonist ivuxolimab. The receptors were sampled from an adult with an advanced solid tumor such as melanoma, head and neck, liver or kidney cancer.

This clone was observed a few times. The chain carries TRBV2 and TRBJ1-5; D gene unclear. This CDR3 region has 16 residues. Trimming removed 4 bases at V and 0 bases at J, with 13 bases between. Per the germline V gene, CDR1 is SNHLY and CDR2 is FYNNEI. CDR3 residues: CASSVYETYSNQPQHF. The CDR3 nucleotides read TGTGCCAGCAGTGTCTACGAGACCTATAGCAATCAGCCCCAGCATTTT.

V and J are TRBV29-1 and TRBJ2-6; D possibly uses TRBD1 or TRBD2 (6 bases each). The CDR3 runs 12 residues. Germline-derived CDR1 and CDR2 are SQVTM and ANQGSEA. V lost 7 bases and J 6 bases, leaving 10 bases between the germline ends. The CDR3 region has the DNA TGCAGCGCGAGGGGGGTGGCCAACGTCCTGACTTTC. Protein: CSARGVANVLTF.

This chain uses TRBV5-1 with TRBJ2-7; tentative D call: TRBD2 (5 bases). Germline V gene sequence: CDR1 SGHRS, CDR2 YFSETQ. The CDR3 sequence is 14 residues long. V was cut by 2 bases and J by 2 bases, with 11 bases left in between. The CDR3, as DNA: TGCGCCAGCAGCTTAGACCACGGGACCTACGAGCAGTACTTC. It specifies CASSLDHGTYEQYF. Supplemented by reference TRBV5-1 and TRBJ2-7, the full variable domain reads KAGVTQTPRYLIKTRGQQVTLSCSPISGHRSVSWYQQTPGQGLQFLFEYFSETQRNKGNFPGRFSGRQFSNSRSEMNVSTLELGDSALYLCASSLDHGTYEQYFGPGTRLTVT.

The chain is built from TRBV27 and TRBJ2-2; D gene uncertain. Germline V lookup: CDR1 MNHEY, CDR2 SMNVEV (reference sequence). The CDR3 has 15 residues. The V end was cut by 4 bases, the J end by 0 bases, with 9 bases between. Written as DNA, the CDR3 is TGTGCCAGCAGTTCGGGCAGACCGAACACCGGGGAGCTGTTTTTT. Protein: CASSSGRPNTGELFF.

This CDR3 is CASSYGGLSYNEQFF. The CDR3 DNA reads as TGTGCCAGCAGTTACGGAGGACTATCCTACAATGAGCAGTTCTTC. The J gene is TRBJ2-1, the V gene TRBV6-5; D perhaps matches TRBD2 (6 bases). The germline V gene has CDR1 MNHEY and CDR2 SVGAGI. CDR3 length: 15 residues. Trimming shortened V by 2 bases and J by 1 base, and 9 bases separated the two germline ends.

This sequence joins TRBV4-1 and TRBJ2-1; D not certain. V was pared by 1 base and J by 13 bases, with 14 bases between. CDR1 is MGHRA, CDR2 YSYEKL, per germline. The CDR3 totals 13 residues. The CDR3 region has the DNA TGCGCCAGCAGCCAAGGACTCTCTGCGTATCAGTTCTTC. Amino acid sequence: CASSQGLSAYQFF.

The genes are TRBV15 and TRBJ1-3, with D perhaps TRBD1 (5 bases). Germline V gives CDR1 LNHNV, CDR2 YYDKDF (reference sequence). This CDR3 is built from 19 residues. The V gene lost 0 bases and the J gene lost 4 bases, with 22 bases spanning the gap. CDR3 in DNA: TGTGCCACCAGCAGAGATCATCTAGAAACCGGGACCGCCGGAAACACCATATATTTT. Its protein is CATSRDHLETGTAGNTIYF.

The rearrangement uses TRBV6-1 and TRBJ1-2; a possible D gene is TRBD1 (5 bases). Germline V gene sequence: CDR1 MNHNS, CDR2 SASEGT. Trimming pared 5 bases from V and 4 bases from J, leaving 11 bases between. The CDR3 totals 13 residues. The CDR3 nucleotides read TGTGCCAGCAGTCCTGGGGGGTTCTATGGCTACACCTTC. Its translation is CASSPGGFYGYTF.

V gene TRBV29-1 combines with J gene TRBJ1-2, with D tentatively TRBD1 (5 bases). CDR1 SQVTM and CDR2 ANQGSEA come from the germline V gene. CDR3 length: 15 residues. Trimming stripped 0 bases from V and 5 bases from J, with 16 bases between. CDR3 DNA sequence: TGCAGCGTTGAAGATACGATAGGGACTGCGTATGGCTACACCTTC. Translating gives CSVEDTIGTAYGYTF.

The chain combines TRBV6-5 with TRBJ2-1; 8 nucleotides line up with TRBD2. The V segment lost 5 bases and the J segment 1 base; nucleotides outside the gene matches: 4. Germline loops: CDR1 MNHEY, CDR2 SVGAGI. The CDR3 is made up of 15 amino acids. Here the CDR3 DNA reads TGTGCCAGCAGTGTTAGCGGGACATCCTACAATGAGCAGTTCTTC. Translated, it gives CASSVSGTSYNEQFF.

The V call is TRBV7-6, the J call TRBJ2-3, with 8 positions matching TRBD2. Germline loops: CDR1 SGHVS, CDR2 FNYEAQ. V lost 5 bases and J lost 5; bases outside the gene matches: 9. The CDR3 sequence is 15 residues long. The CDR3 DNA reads TGTGCCAGCAGCCCGAAGTACCTAGCGGGAGATACGCAGTATTTT. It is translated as CASSPKYLAGDTQYF.

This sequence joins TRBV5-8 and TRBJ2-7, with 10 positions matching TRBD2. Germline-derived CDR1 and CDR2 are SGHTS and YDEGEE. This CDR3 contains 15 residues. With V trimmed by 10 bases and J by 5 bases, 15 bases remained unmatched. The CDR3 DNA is TGTGCCGGGGCCGGGCTAGCGGGAGATATGGACGAGCAGTACTTC. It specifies CAGAGLAGDMDEQYF.

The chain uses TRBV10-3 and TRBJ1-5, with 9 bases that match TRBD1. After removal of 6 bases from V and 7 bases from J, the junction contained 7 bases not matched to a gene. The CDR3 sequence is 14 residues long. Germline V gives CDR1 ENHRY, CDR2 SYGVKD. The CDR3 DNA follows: TGTGCCATCAGCGGGACAGGGTTGGGGCAGCCCCAGCATTTT. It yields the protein CAISGTGLGQPQHF.

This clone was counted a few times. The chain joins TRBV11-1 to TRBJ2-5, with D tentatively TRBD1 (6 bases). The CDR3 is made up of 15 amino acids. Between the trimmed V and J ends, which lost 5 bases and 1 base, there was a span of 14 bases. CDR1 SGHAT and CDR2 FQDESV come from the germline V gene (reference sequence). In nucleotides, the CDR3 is TGTGCCAGCAGCGGACGTCAGGGGCCCCAAGAGACCCAGTACTTC. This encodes CASSGRQGPQETQYF. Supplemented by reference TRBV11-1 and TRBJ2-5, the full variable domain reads EAEVAQSPRYKITEKSQAVAFWCDPISGHATLYWYRQILGQGPELLVQFQDESVVDDSQLPKDRFSAERLKGVDSTLKIQPAELGDSAMYLCASSGRQGPQETQYFGPGTRLLVL.

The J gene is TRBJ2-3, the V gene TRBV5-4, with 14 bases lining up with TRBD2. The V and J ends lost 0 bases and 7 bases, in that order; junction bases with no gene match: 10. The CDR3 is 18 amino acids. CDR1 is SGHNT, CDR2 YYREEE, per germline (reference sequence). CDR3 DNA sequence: TGTGCCAGCAGCTTGGGACTAGCGGGAGGGCACCTCTGGAATACGCAGTATTTT. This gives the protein CASSLGLAGGHLWNTQYF.

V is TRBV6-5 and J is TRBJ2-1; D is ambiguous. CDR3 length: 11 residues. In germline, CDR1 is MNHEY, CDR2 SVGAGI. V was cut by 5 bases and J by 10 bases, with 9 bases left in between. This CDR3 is CASSDMEEQFF. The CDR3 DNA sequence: TGTGCCAGCAGTGATATGGAAGAGCAGTTCTTC.

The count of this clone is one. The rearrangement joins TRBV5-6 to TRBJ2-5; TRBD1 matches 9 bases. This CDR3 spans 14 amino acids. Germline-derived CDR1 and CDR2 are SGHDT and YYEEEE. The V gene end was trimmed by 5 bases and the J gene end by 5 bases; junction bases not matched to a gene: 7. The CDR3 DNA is TGTGCCAGCAGATCGCTGGGACAGGGTGAGACCCAGTACTTC. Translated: CASRSLGQGETQYF.

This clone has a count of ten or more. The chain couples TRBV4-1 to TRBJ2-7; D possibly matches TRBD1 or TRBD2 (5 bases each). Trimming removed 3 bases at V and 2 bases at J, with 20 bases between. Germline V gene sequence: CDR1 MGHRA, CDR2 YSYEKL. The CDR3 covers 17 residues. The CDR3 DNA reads TGCGCCAGCAGCCAGCCTAGTGGAGAGGGGACGCCCTACGAGCAGTACTTC. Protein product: CASSQPSGEGTPYEQYF.

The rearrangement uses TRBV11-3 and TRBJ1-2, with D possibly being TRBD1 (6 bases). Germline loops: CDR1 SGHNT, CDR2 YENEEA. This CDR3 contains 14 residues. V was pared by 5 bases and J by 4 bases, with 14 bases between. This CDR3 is CASSRYTGTYGYTF. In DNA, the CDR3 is TGTGCCAGCAGCCGATACACAGGGACCTATGGCTACACCTTC.